Presented here are 22 T cell receptor beta chains from one specimen sequenced in a study of early T cells in non-severe SARS-CoV-2 infection. TCRdb used MiXCR to reprocess the 5' RACE reads, holding one entry per CDR3 protein. The sample holds roughly 66,000 distinct CDR3 sequences; over 8% are singletons and the top ten take 3.2%. Sequenced sample: whole blood. All receptors come from an adult who was a healthcare worker with PCR-confirmed SARS-CoV-2 infection or an uninfected control (not recorded which).

This clonotype occurred many times. The V gene is TRBV12-3 or TRBV12-4, the J gene TRBJ1-5; D not certain. The germline V and J ends were trimmed by 5 bases and 0 bases, with 8 bases remaining between them. The CDR3 is made up of 14 amino acids. The CDR3 coding sequence is TGTGCCAGCAGTCTGATGGGTAGCAATCAGCCCCAGCATTTT. Amino acids: CASSLMGSNQPQHF.

The chain recombines TRBV6-6 with TRBJ2-1; TRBD2 matches 9 bases. The CDR3 is 17 residues long. Germline CDR1 MNHNY, CDR2 SVGAGI (reference sequence). Unmatched junction bases numbered 9, after V lost 2 bases and J lost 4 bases. The CDR3 coding sequence is TGTGCCAGCAGTTACCCGACTAGCGGCAATAATTACAATGAGCAGTTCTTC. Protein sequence: CASSYPTSGNNYNEQFF.

The rearrangement links TRBV7-2 to TRBJ1-6; unclear D gene. The V end lost 0 bases, the J end lost 13 bases, and 7 bases lay between the germline ends. CDR1 is SGHTA and CDR2 is FQGNSA in the germline V gene. CDR3 length: 12 residues. CDR3 residues: CASSLAAKPLHF. The CDR3 DNA reads as TGTGCCAGCAGCTTAGCGGCCAAGCCCCTCCACTTT.

This clonotype was seen more than once but under ten times. The chain couples TRBV2 to TRBJ2-3; 7 bases line up with TRBD2. Per the germline V gene, CDR1 is SNHLY and CDR2 is FYNNEI. With 6 bases clipped from V and 5 bases from J, the junction kept 8 bases outside the gene matches. The CDR3 loop spans 14 amino acids. CDR3 residues: CASRPVLALDTQYF. DNA for the CDR3: TGTGCCAGCAGGCCGGTACTAGCGTTAGATACGCAGTATTTT. Full variable domain (outside the CDR3, taken from reference TRBV2 and TRBJ2-3): EPEVTQTPSHQVTQMGQEVILRCVPISNHLYFYWYRQILGQKVEFLVSFYNNEISEKSEIFDDQFSVERPDGSNFTLKIRSTKLEDSAMYFCASRPVLALDTQYFGPGTRLTVL.

This chain links TRBV6-2 or TRBV6-3 with TRBJ2-1, with unresolved D. The length of the CDR3 is 13 residues. V lost 8 bases, J lost 7 bases, and 15 bases lay in between. Germline values: CDR1 MNHEY, CDR2 SVGEGT. The CDR3 DNA reads TGTGCCAGCCACCGAGGTCGGCGGAATGAGCAGTTCTTC. It yields the protein CASHRGRRNEQFF.

The table lists this clonotype with a few counts. The chain employs TRBV6-5 and TRBJ2-1, with D perhaps matching TRBD1 (5 bases). This CDR3 has 14 residues. V was trimmed by 1 base and J by 4 bases, leaving 8 bases between them. CDR1 is MNHEY and CDR2 is SVGAGI in the germline V gene. The CDR3 region has the DNA TGTGCCAGCAGTTACTTAGGACAATACAATGAGCAGTTCTTC. Translated, it gives CASSYLGQYNEQFF.

This clonotype was counted between two and nine times. The rearrangement uses TRBV4-3 and TRBJ2-3, with TRBD2 as a possible D gene (5 bases). V was trimmed by 0 bases and J by 6 bases, leaving 16 bases between them. Germline CDR1 LGHNA, CDR2 YSLEER. The CDR3 loop spans 16 amino acids. The CDR3 sequence is CASSQEGSGPRDTQYF. CDR3 coding DNA: TGCGCCAGCAGCCAAGAAGGGAGCGGCCCGCGGGATACGCAGTATTTT.

This clonotype was detected ten times or more. The chain recombines TRBV11-2 with TRBJ2-7; no definite D call. Germline CDR1 reads SGHAT; CDR2 reads FQNNGV. This CDR3 has 12 residues. V lost 7 bases and J lost 5, with 12 bases in between. Written as DNA, the CDR3 is TGTGCCAGCACTTTAGAACTAAACGAGCAGTACTTC. It specifies CASTLELNEQYF.

This clonotype was recorded at least ten times. This chain connects TRBV6-6 to TRBJ1-4, with 7 bases identical to TRBD1. Germline lookup yields CDR1 MNHNY and CDR2 SVGAGI (reference sequence). V gave up 5 bases and J gave up 6 bases; unmatched junction bases: 12. The CDR3 loop spans 16 amino acids. CDR3 bases: TGTGCCAGCAGTCAGCCTACAGGGGATCGGGATGAAAAACTGTTTTTT. Translation gives CASSQPTGDRDEKLFF.

This clonotype was observed a few times. The chain joins TRBV2 to TRBJ1-6; D is ambiguous. The CDR3 covers 14 residues. Per germline, CDR1 SNHLY and CDR2 FYNNEI. V lost 8 bases and J 8 bases, leaving 16 bases between the germline ends. The CDR3 here is CASEISPRDSPLHF. Here the CDR3 DNA reads TGTGCCAGCGAAATATCCCCCCGGGATTCACCCCTCCACTTT. The full variable domain, its missing parts supplied by reference TRBV2 and TRBJ1-6, is EPEVTQTPSHQVTQMGQEVILRCVPISNHLYFYWYRQILGQKVEFLVSFYNNEISEKSEIFDDQFSVERPDGSNFTLKIRSTKLEDSAMYFCASEISPRDSPLHFGNGTRLTVT.

This clonotype turned up a few times. The chain joins TRBV2 to TRBJ2-3; D is unresolved. The CDR3 contains 12 residues. Germline loops: CDR1 SNHLY, CDR2 FYNNEI. Trimming left V 7 bases short and J 6 bases short, with 11 bases between. CDR3 protein: CASNLQHDTQYF. CDR3 sequence (DNA): TGTGCCAGCAACTTACAGCATGATACGCAGTATTTT. The full variable domain, in which reference TRBV2 and TRBJ2-3 provide the parts outside the CDR3, is EPEVTQTPSHQVTQMGQEVILRCVPISNHLYFYWYRQILGQKVEFLVSFYNNEISEKSEIFDDQFSVERPDGSNFTLKIRSTKLEDSAMYFCASNLQHDTQYFGPGTRLTVL.

This clonotype was counted many times. CDR3 bases: TGTGCCAGCAGCTTGCGGGTGGGAGAATCCTACGAGCAGTACTTC. Translating it yields CASSLRVGESYEQYF. This chain links TRBV5-4 with TRBJ2-7; TRBD2 might be the D (5 bases). This CDR3 spans 15 amino acids. V was pared by 1 base and J by 1 base, with 12 bases between. CDR1 and CDR2 from the germline V gene are SGHNT and YYREEE (reference sequence).

This rearrangement joins TRBV19 to TRBJ2-7, with 7 bases matching TRBD1. The trim removed 5 bases at V and 6 bases at J, leaving 10 bases unmatched. Germline V gene lookup returns CDR1 LNHDA and CDR2 SQIVND (reference sequence). This CDR3 region has 14 residues. CDR3 residues: CASSSRQGRAEQYF. CDR3 DNA sequence: TGTGCCAGTAGTTCCCGACAGGGACGCGCCGAGCAGTACTTC.

This rearrangement joins TRBV19 to TRBJ2-1, with unresolved D. Germline V lookup: CDR1 LNHDA, CDR2 SQIVND (reference sequence). V lost 7 bases, J lost 0 bases, and 10 bases lay in between. CDR3 size: 14 residues. The CDR3 loop reads CASNRRTSYNEQFF. CDR3 coding DNA: TGTGCCAGTAATCGCCGTACCTCCTACAATGAGCAGTTCTTC.

This chain joins TRBV18 and TRBJ2-3, with D possibly being TRBD2 (7 bases). The V end lost 2 bases, the J end lost 7 bases, and 19 bases lay between the germline ends. Germline V gene data show CDR1 as KGHSH and CDR2 as LQKENI. This CDR3 spans 16 amino acids. The CDR3 DNA reads as TGTGCCAGCTCACCAGTCCCGGGGGGCCAAGAAAATACGCAGTATTTT. Protein product: CASSPVPGGQENTQYF.

This clonotype was observed a handful of times. CDR3 region: CSASVGPNEKLFF. The DNA for the CDR3 is TGCAGTGCTAGTGTGGGACCAAATGAAAAACTGTTTTTT. The V and J genes are TRBV20-1 and TRBJ1-4; perhaps TRBD1 as D (5 bases). This CDR3 has 13 residues. Per the germline V gene, CDR1 is DFQATT and CDR2 is SNEGSKA (reference sequence). Trimming cost V 3 bases and J 5 bases, with 10 bases left between them.

The chain carries TRBV2 and TRBJ1-1; 7 bases map to TRBD1. The CDR3 has 13 amino acids. The germline CDR1 and CDR2 sequences are SNHLY and FYNNEI. J was trimmed by 5 bases and V by 6 bases; bases with no gene match: 6. The chain's CDR3 is CASRSGGGTEAFF. CDR3 bases: TGTGCCAGCAGATCAGGGGGGGGAACTGAAGCTTTCTTT. Looking up the rest from reference TRBV2 and TRBJ1-1 gives the full variable domain: EPEVTQTPSHQVTQMGQEVILRCVPISNHLYFYWYRQILGQKVEFLVSFYNNEISEKSEIFDDQFSVERPDGSNFTLKIRSTKLEDSAMYFCASRSGGGTEAFFGQGTRLTVV.

V and J are TRBV6-5 and TRBJ2-2; a weak D match, TRBD1 (6 bases). Per germline, CDR1 MNHEY and CDR2 SVGAGI. Trimming pared 6 bases from V and 5 bases from J, leaving 16 bases between. The CDR3 has 15 residues. The CDR3 here is CASRTTGMGTGELFF. CDR3 in DNA: TGTGCCAGCAGAACAACAGGGATGGGAACCGGGGAGCTGTTTTTT.

This clonotype was picked up a small number of times. The CDR3 nucleotides read TGTGCCAGCAGTTCTAGGTGGGAGCAGTTCTTC. This encodes CASSSRWEQFF. V is TRBV6-2 or TRBV6-3 and J is TRBJ2-1; no clear D. The CDR3 has 11 amino acids. V lost 4 bases and J lost 10, with 8 bases in between. CDR1 and CDR2 from the germline V gene are MNHEY and SVGEGT.

At least ten counts were recorded for this clonotype. The J gene is TRBJ2-7, the V gene TRBV3-1; TRBD2 matches at 8 bases. The germline gives CDR1 LGHDT, CDR2 YNNKEL (reference sequence). The V segment lost 4 bases and the J segment 7 bases; nucleotides outside the gene matches: 12. This CDR3 region has 15 residues. CDR3 sequence (DNA): TGTGCCAGCAGCCTTTTCCTTAGCGGGATGGGGGAGCAGTACTTC. The encoded protein is CASSLFLSGMGEQYF.

CDR3 in amino acids: CASSLDSPYSNQPQHF. As DNA, the CDR3 is TGCGCCAGCAGCTTGGACAGCCCTTATAGCAATCAGCCCCAGCATTTT. The rearrangement links TRBV5-1 to TRBJ1-5, with no clear D. The CDR3 has 16 amino acids. Germline CDR1 reads SGHRS; CDR2 reads YFSETQ. V was pared by 0 bases and J by 0 bases, with 10 bases between.

This clonotype was recorded a few times. CDR3 sequence reads: CSVDRPGGSMETQYF. DNA for the CDR3: TGCAGCGTTGATCGGCCTGGCGGGAGTATGGAGACCCAGTACTTC. This sequence joins TRBV29-1 and TRBJ2-5; 7 positions match TRBD2. V lost 3 bases to trimming and J lost 5 bases; unmatched junction nucleotides: 12. The germline CDR1 and CDR2 sequences are SQVTM and ANQGSEA. CDR3 length: 15 amino acids.